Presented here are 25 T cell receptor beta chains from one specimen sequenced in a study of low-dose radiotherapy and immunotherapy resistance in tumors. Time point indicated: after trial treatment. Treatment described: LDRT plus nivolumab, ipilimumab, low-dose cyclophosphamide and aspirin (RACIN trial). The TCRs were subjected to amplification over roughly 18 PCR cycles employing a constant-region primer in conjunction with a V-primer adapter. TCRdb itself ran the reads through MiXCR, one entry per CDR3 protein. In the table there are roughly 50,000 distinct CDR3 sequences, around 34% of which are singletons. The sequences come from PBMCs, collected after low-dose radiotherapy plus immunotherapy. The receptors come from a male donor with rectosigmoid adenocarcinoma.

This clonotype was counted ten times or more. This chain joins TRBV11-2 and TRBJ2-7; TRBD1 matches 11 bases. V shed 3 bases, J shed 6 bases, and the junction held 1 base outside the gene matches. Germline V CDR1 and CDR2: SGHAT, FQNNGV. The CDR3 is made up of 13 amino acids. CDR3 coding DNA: TGTGCCAGCAGCTTCGGGACAGGGGGCGAGCAGTACTTC. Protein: CASSFGTGGEQYF.

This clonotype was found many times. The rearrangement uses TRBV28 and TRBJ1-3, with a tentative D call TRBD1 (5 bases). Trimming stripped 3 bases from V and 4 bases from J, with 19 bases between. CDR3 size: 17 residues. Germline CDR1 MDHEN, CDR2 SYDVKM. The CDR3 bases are TGTGCCAGCAGTTTTGTGTCGCCGGGGACGGGGGGAAACACCATATATTTT. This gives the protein CASSFVSPGTGGNTIYF.

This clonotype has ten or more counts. CDR3 region: CASSYQGGMDYGYTF. CDR3 coding DNA: TGTGCCAGCAGTTACCAGGGGGGCATGGACTATGGCTACACCTTC. The chain has TRBV6-6 and TRBJ1-2; 7 bases are a match to TRBD1. The CDR3 covers 15 residues. V lost 2 bases and J lost 3; bases outside the gene matches: 6. The germline V gene encodes CDR1 MNHNY and CDR2 SVGAGI (reference sequence).

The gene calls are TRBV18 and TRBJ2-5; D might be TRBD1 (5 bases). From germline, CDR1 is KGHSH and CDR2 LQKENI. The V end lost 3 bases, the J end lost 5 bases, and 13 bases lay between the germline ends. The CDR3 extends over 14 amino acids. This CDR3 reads CASSPVTGPETQYF. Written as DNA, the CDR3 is TGTGCCAGCTCACCGGTTACAGGTCCGGAGACCCAGTACTTC.

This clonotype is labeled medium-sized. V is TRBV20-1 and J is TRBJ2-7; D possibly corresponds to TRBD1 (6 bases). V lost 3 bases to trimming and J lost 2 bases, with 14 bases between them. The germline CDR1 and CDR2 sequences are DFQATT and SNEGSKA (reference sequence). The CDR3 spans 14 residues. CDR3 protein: CSARGMTGTYEQYF. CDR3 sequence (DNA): TGCAGTGCTAGGGGTATGACAGGCACCTACGAGCAGTACTTC.

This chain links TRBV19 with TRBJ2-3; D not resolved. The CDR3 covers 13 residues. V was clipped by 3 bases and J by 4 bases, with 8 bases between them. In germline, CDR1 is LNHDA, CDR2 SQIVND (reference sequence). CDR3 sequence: CASSIIGSDTQYF. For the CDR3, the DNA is TGTGCCAGTAGTATTATCGGCTCAGATACGCAGTATTTT.

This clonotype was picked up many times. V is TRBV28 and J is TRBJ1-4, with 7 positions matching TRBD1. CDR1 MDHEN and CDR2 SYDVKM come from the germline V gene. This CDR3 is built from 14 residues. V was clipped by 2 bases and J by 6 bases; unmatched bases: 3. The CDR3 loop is CASSLPQGDEKLFF. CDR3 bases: TGTGCCAGCAGTTTACCGCAGGGGGATGAAAAACTGTTTTTT. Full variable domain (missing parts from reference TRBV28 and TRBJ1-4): DVKVTQSSRYLVKRTGEKVFLECVQDMDHENMFWYRQDPGLGLRLIYFSYDVKMKEKGDIPEGYSVSREKKERFSLILESASTNQTSMYLCASSLPQGDEKLFFGSGTQLSVL.

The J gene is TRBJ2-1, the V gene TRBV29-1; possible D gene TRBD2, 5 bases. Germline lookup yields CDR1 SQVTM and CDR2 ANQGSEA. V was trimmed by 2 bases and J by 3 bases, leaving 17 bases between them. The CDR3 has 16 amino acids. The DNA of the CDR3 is TGCAGCGTTGAATGGACTCGGAATCTTTACTACAATGAGCAGTTCTTC. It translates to CSVEWTRNLYYNEQFF.

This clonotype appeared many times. The CDR3 reads CASSLGLAGAGTDTQYF. The CDR3 DNA reads as TGTGCCAGCAGCTTGGGACTAGCGGGAGCGGGAACAGATACGCAGTATTTT. J is TRBJ2-3 and V is TRBV7-9, with 14 bases matching TRBD2. Germline loops: CDR1 SEHNR, CDR2 FQNEAQ (reference sequence). V dropped 3 bases and J dropped 3; count of bases not matched to a gene: 5. This CDR3 is 17 amino acids long.

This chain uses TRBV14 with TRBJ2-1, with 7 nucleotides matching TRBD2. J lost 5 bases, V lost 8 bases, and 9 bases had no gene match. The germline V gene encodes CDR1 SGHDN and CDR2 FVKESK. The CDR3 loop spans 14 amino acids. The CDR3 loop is CASGSGNPHNEQFF. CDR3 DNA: TGTGCCAGCGGGAGCGGGAATCCCCACAATGAGCAGTTCTTC.

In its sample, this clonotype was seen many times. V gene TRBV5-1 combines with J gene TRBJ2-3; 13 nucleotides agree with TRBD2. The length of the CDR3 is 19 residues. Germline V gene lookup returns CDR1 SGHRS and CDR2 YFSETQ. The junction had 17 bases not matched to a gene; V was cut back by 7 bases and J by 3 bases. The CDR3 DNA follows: TGCGCCAGCGCTCCGGGACATAGATCGGGACTAGCGGGGACAGATACGCAGTATTTT. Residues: CASAPGHRSGLAGTDTQYF.

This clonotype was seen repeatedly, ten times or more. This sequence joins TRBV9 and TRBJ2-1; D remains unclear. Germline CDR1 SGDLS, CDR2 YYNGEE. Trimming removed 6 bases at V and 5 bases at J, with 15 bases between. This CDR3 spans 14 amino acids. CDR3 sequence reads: CASTPSGLHNEQFF. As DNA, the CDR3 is TGTGCCAGCACCCCTTCCGGCCTGCACAATGAGCAGTTCTTC.

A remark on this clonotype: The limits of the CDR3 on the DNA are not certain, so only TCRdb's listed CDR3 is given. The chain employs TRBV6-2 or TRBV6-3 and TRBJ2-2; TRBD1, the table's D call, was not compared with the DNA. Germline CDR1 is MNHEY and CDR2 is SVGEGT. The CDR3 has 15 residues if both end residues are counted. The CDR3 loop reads CASSRASESGELFFF.

CDR3 sequence (DNA): TGTGCCAGCAGCCCCGGGTCGCGCGACCAGTTCTTC. It specifies CASSPGSRDQFF. The chain carries TRBV7-6 and TRBJ2-1; D not certain. The germline V gene has CDR1 SGHVS and CDR2 FNYEAQ. The CDR3 covers 12 residues. Trimming took off 5 bases at V and 13 bases at J, with 15 bases between the two ends.

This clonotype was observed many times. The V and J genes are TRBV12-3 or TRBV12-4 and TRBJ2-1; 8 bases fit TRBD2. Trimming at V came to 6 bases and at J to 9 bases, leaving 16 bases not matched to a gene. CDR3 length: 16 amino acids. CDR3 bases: TGTGCCAGCAGCCGACAGGAGCTCGCGGGGGGTGGTGAGCAGTTCTTC. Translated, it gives CASSRQELAGGGEQFF.

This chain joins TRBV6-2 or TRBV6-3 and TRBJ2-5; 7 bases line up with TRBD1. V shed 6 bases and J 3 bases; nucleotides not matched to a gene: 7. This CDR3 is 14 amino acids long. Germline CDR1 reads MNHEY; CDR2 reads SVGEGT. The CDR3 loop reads CASSSHDREETQYF. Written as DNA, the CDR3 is TGTGCCAGCAGCTCCCACGACAGGGAAGAGACCCAGTACTTC.

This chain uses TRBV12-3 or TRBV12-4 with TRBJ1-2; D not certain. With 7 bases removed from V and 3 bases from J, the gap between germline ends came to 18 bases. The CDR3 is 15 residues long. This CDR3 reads CASNAQTGRHYGYTF. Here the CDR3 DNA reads TGTGCCAGCAACGCCCAGACGGGCAGGCACTATGGCTACACCTTC.

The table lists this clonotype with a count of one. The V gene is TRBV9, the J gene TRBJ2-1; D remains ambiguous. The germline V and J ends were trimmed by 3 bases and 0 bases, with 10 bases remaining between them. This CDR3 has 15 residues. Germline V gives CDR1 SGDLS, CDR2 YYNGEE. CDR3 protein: CASSGDGSSYNEQFF. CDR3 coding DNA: TGTGCCAGCAGCGGCGACGGTAGCTCCTACAATGAGCAGTTCTTC.

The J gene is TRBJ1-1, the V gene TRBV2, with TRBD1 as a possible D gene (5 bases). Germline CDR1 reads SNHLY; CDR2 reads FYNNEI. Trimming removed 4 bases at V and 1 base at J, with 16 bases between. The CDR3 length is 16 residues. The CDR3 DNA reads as TGTGCCAGCAGTGGGGGCAGGATCAAATCGAACACTGAAGCTTTCTTT. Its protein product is CASSGGRIKSNTEAFF.

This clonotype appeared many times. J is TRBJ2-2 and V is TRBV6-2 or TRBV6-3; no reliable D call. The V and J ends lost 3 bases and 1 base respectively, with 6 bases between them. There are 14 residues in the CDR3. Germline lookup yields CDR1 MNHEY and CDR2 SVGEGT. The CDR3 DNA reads TGTGCCAGCAGTTATCGGAAGAACACCGGGGAGCTGTTTTTT. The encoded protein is CASSYRKNTGELFF.

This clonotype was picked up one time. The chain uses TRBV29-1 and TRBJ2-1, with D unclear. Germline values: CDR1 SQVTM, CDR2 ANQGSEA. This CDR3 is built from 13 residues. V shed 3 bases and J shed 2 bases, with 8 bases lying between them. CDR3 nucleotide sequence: TGCAGCGTTGACTTAGCTCCCTACAATGAGCAGTTCTTC. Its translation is CSVDLAPYNEQFF.

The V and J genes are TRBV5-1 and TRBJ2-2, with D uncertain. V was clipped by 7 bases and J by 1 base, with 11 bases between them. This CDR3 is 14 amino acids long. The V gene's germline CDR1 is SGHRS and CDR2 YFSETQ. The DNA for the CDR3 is TGCGCCAGCCAGGACGGACGGAACACCGGGGAGCTGTTTTTT. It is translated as CASQDGRNTGELFF.

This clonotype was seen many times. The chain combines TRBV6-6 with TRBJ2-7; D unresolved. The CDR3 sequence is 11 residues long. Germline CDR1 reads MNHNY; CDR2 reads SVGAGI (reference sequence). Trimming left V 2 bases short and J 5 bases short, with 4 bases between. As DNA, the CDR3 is TGTGCCAGCAGTTACCTCCACGAGCAGTACTTC. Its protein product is CASSYLHEQYF.

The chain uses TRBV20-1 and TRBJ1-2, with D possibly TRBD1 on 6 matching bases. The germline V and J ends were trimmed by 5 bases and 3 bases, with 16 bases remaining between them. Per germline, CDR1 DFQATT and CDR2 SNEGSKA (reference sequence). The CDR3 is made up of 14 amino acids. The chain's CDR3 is CSASSRDKDYGYTF. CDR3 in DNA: TGCAGTGCTTCAAGCCGGGACAAAGACTATGGCTACACCTTC.

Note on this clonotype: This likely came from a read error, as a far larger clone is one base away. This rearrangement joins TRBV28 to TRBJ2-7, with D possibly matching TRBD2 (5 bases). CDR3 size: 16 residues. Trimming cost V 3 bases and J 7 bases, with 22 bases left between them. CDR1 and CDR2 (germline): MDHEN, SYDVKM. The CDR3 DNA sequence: TGTGCCAGCAGTTTGCGAGGGATTAGCTCCTACAATGAGCAGTACTTC. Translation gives CASSLRGISSYNEQYF.